These 16 T cell receptor beta chains originate from one sample sequenced in a study of T cell responses to AZD1222 COVID-19 vaccine (TCRdb year 2021). Libraries were built with the immunoSEQ multiplex PCR assay. In its TCRdb copy, this immuneACCESS table keeps in-frame sequences only and misses some clones. Where compared with another copy, unresolved V genes explain less than half of these, and the others have no known cause. In this sample the table shows about 260,000 clones, 80% to 95% of which occur a single time. Roughly 0.51% of the sample goes to the ten largest clones. Sample time point, as interpreted from the label and publication: baseline before first vaccination. The starting material was peripheral blood, obtained on day 0 of AZD1222 vaccination. All receptors derive from an adult in good health.

V is TRBV5-1 and J is TRBJ1-2, with D unresolved. CDR1 and CDR2 (germline): SGHRS, YFSETQ. The length of the CDR3 is 12 residues. V lost 7 bases, J lost 2 bases, and 9 bases lay in between. CDR3 region: CASRLTNYGYTF. Here the CDR3 DNA reads TGCGCCAGCCGACTGACCAACTATGGCTACACCTTC. The full variable domain, rest sourced from reference TRBV5-1 and TRBJ1-2, is KAGVTQTPRYLIKTRGQQVTLSCSPISGHRSVSWYQQTPGQGLQFLFEYFSETQRNKGNFPGRFSGRQFSNSRSEMNVSTLELGDSALYLCASRLTNYGYTFGSGTRLTVV.

The chain carries TRBV6-7 and TRBJ2-3; TRBD2 agrees at 13 bases. TRBV6-7 counts as an open reading frame of uncertain function. Germline trimming cut 7 bases from V and 0 bases from J; bases unmatched to any gene: 13. CDR3 size: 19 residues. The CDR3 coding sequence is TGTGCCAGCATCCAGGGGACTAGCGGGAAGCCGCCTAGCACAGATACGCAGTATTTT. Its protein is CASIQGTSGKPPSTDTQYF.

The chain joins TRBV11-2 to TRBJ2-7; no firm D call. The germline gives CDR1 SGHAT, CDR2 FQNNGV. CDR3 length equals 17 residues. V gave up 0 bases and J gave up 3 bases, with 18 bases separating them. The CDR3 sequence: CASSLDSGTLTLYEQYF. Here the CDR3 DNA reads TGTGCCAGCAGCTTAGATTCGGGTACCCTAACCCTCTACGAGCAGTACTTC.

This clone appeared once. The gene calls are TRBV12-3 or TRBV12-4 and TRBJ2-1; D not certain. The CDR3 has 12 residues. Trimming took off 5 bases at V and 5 bases at J, with 7 bases between the two ends. CDR3 sequence: CASSHTNNEQFF. In DNA form, the CDR3 reads TGTGCCAGCAGTCATACGAACAATGAGCAGTTCTTC.

This clone came up once. The chain has TRBV10-3 and TRBJ2-7; D is possibly TRBD1 (8 bases). CDR1 and CDR2 (germline): ENHRY, SYGVKD. The length of the CDR3 is 16 residues. The germline V and J ends were trimmed by 4 bases and 0 bases, with 16 bases remaining between them. CDR3 region: CAISGPDREGSYEQYF. CDR3 DNA sequence: TGTGCCATCAGTGGCCCGGACAGGGAGGGCTCCTACGAGCAGTACTTC.

CDR3 loop: CASSLGGVETQYF. The CDR3 bases are TGTGCCAGCAGTTTAGGCGGAGTAGAGACCCAGTACTTC. J is TRBJ2-5 and V is TRBV6-5; no clear D gene. The CDR3 loop spans 13 amino acids. The V and J ends lost 4 bases and 4 bases respectively, with 10 bases between them. CDR1 is MNHEY, CDR2 SVGAGI, per germline.

V and J are TRBV5-6 and TRBJ1-2; TRBD1 might be the D (5 bases). V shed 0 bases and J shed 10 bases, with 16 bases lying between them. Germline V gene sequence: CDR1 SGHDT, CDR2 YYEEEE. The CDR3 extends over 14 amino acids. The CDR3 protein is CASSLAGRGRDYTF. DNA of the CDR3: TGTGCCAGCAGCTTGGCTGGCCGGGGGAGAGACTACACCTTC.

V gene TRBV12-3 or TRBV12-4 combines with J gene TRBJ1-2, with 7 bases identical to TRBD1. This CDR3 is 12 amino acids long. Trimming at V came to 4 bases and at J to 8 bases, leaving 4 bases not matched to a gene. Here the CDR3 DNA reads TGTGCCAGCAGTTCTGGGACAGTGGGCTACACCTTC. Translation: CASSSGTVGYTF.

The rearrangement joins TRBV29-1 to TRBJ2-3, with a tentative D call TRBD1 (5 bases). Per the germline V gene, CDR1 is SQVTM and CDR2 is ANQGSEA. V was clipped by 3 bases and J by 2 bases, with 15 bases between them. This CDR3 has 15 amino acids. In DNA, the CDR3 is TGCAGCGTTGACTCGGAAAGGGGCAACACAGATACGCAGTATTTT. This translates into CSVDSERGNTDTQYF.

The rearrangement links TRBV20-1 to TRBJ1-2; no reliable D call. V lost 3 bases and J lost 4, with 6 bases in between. Germline-derived CDR1 and CDR2 are DFQATT and SNEGSKA (reference sequence). This CDR3 has 11 residues. CDR3 in DNA: TGCAGTGCTAGGGTGGCCTATGGCTACACCTTC. Translated, it gives CSARVAYGYTF.

The chain employs TRBV5-1 and TRBJ2-5, with D perhaps TRBD1 or TRBD2 (6 bases each). Germline CDR1 is SGHRS and CDR2 is YFSETQ. This CDR3 comprises 12 residues. V was trimmed by 5 bases and J by 2 bases, leaving 7 bases between them. For the CDR3, the DNA is TGCGCCAGCAGAGGGGGGCAAGAGACCCAGTACTTC. This translates into CASRGGQETQYF.

In this sample, this clone turned up a few times. V gene TRBV27 combines with J gene TRBJ2-7, with D maybe TRBD1 (6 bases). V lost 3 bases, J lost 4 bases, and 19 bases lay in between. CDR1 is MNHEY, CDR2 SMNVEV, per germline (reference sequence). This CDR3 has 16 residues. CDR3 protein: CASSFPWDITSYEQYF. The CDR3 DNA follows: TGTGCCAGCAGTTTCCCTTGGGACATAACCTCTTACGAGCAGTACTTC.

The rearrangement uses TRBV4-3 and TRBJ1-1; D call uncertain. Per germline, CDR1 LGHNA and CDR2 YSLEER. This CDR3 contains 15 residues. The ends were cut back, 0 bases at V and 0 bases at J, with 8 bases in the middle. This CDR3 is CASSQDRGMNTEAFF. CDR3 nucleotide sequence: TGCGCCAGCAGCCAAGACAGAGGCATGAACACTGAAGCTTTCTTT.

This chain joins TRBV3-1 (or the pseudogene TRBV3-2) and TRBJ2-7; D unresolved. CDR3 size: 13 residues. Germline V gene lookup returns CDR1 LGHDT and CDR2 YNNKEL (reference sequence). V dropped 0 bases and J dropped 2 bases, with 5 bases sitting between them. CDR3 residues: CASSQDRPYEQYF. CDR3 DNA: TGTGCCAGCAGCCAAGATAGGCCCTACGAGCAGTACTTC.

Only a few counts were recorded for this clone. The chain combines TRBV28 with TRBJ1-6; weak D call: TRBD1 (6 bases). Looked up from germline, CDR1 is MDHEN and CDR2 is SYDVKM. V gave up 7 bases and J gave up 9 bases, with 16 bases separating them. The CDR3 contains 14 residues. CDR3 coding DNA: TGTGCCAGCACCATGGCAGGGGAAGTTTCACCCCTCCACTTT. Amino acid sequence: CASTMAGEVSPLHF. Complete variable domain (other parts from reference TRBV28 and TRBJ1-6): DVKVTQSSRYLVKRTGEKVFLECVQDMDHENMFWYRQDPGLGLRLIYFSYDVKMKEKGDIPEGYSVSREKKERFSLILESASTNQTSMYLCASTMAGEVSPLHFGNGTRLTVT.

In its sample, this clone was seen a few times. CDR3 sequence reads: CASWARNMNTEAFF. In DNA, the CDR3 is TGTGCCAGCTGGGCTAGGAACATGAACACTGAAGCTTTCTTT. This chain joins TRBV2 and TRBJ1-1; unclear D gene. The CDR3 sequence is 14 residues long. The germline V gene encodes CDR1 SNHLY and CDR2 FYNNEI. V was trimmed by 8 bases and J by 0 bases, leaving 13 bases between them.